Shown below are 25 T cell receptor beta chains from a single sample sequenced in a study of CD8 T cells in Susac syndrome. RNA, at about 0.45 to 1 ug, was reverse transcribed with random hexamers. TCRdb analysed the immunoSEQ multiplex PCR reads with MiXCR anew, one entry per CDR3 protein. The sample contains more than 250,000 distinct CDR3 sequences, 92% of which appear only once. Material: CD4+ T cells from PBMCs. These receptors all come from a human donor with multiple sclerosis.

The chain combines TRBV19 with TRBJ2-7; tentatively, D is TRBD2 (7 bases). This CDR3 region has 13 residues. V was trimmed by 6 bases and J by 5 bases, leaving 14 bases between them. Germline V gene lookup returns CDR1 LNHDA and CDR2 SQIVND (reference sequence). The DNA of the CDR3 is TGTGCCAGTAGGGGGGCGGGAGCGGACGAGCAGTACTTC. Amino acids: CASRGAGADEQYF.

J is TRBJ2-2 and V is TRBV7-3; D is perhaps TRBD1 (5 bases). The V end lost 2 bases, the J end lost 4 bases, and 8 bases lay between the germline ends. The CDR3 totals 14 residues. Per the germline V gene, CDR1 is SGHTA and CDR2 is FQGTGA. The CDR3 protein is CASSLGHTTGELFF. The CDR3, as DNA: TGTGCCAGCAGCTTAGGACACACCACCGGGGAGCTGTTTTTT.

The chain combines TRBV30 with TRBJ1-2; maybe TRBD1 (6 bases). The V gene lost 4 bases and the J gene lost 8 bases, with 11 bases spanning the gap. Germline-derived CDR1 and CDR2 are GTSNPN and SVGIG (reference sequence). The CDR3 runs to 11 residues. Here the CDR3 DNA reads TGTGCCTGGACGACAGGCAGAGGCTACACCTTC. Protein sequence: CAWTTGRGYTF.

This clonotype showed up just once. This chain links TRBV5-1 with TRBJ1-1; D is undetermined. This CDR3 is built from 14 residues. The germline gives CDR1 SGHRS, CDR2 YFSETQ. V lost 4 bases and J lost 0, with 10 bases in between. CDR3 amino acids: CASSVTAVNTEAFF. DNA for the CDR3: TGCGCCAGCAGCGTTACGGCAGTGAACACTGAAGCTTTCTTT.

This clonotype was seen just once. The chain combines TRBV19 with TRBJ1-2, with TRBD1 matching 7 bases. The V gene end was trimmed by 5 bases and the J gene end by 3 bases; junction bases not matched to a gene: 12. This CDR3 contains 16 residues. Germline CDR1 reads LNHDA; CDR2 reads SQIVND (reference sequence). Written as DNA, the CDR3 is TGTGCCAGTAGTCTCGACGGGACAGCGACCTACTATGGCTACACCTTC. Translating it yields CASSLDGTATYYGYTF.

The gene calls are TRBV12-3 or TRBV12-4 and TRBJ1-1; perhaps TRBD1 as D (5 bases). Trimming took 2 bases from V and 0 from J, leaving 7 bases between them. There are 14 residues in the CDR3. The CDR3 sequence is CASSLQQVNTEAFF. CDR3 sequence (DNA): TGTGCCAGCAGTTTACAACAGGTGAACACTGAAGCTTTCTTT.

This rearrangement joins TRBV6-5 to TRBJ2-2, with 10 positions matching TRBD1. CDR1 and CDR2 (germline): MNHEY, SVGAGI. V lost 5 bases, J lost 5 bases, and 5 bases stayed unmatched. The CDR3 has 15 amino acids. CDR3 nucleotide sequence: TGTGCCAGCAGTCGACAGGGGGCAGGGACCGGGGAGCTGTTTTTT. Translated, it gives CASSRQGAGTGELFF.

This clonotype was seen once. An end of the junction does not agree with germline; a read error may underlie this. The CDR3 here is CASRLDRGLAGGVSYNEQFF. The CDR3 DNA follows: TGTGCCAGCAGATTGGACAGGGGACTAGCGGGAGGGGTCTCCTACAATGAGCAGTTCTTC. This sequence joins TRBV5-5 and TRBJ2-1; 16 nucleotides line up with TRBD2. This CDR3 spans 20 amino acids. Germline V lookup: CDR1 SGHKS, CDR2 YYEKEE (reference sequence).

The rearrangement links TRBV9 to TRBJ2-7; TRBD2 agrees at 13 bases. The V segment lost 4 bases and the J segment 5 bases; nucleotides outside the gene matches: 6. The CDR3 has 15 amino acids. Germline V lookup: CDR1 SGDLS, CDR2 YYNGEE. CDR3 amino acids: CASSPRTSGSHEQYF. Written as DNA, the CDR3 is TGTGCCAGCAGCCCCCGGACTAGCGGGAGCCACGAGCAGTACTTC.

V and J are TRBV14 and TRBJ2-2, with D perhaps TRBD2 (7 bases). Trimming cost V 0 bases and J 2 bases, with 10 bases left between them. This CDR3 has 16 amino acids. Germline CDR1 and CDR2: SGHDN and FVKESK. CDR3 protein: CASSQDGGLNTGELFF. DNA for the CDR3: TGTGCCAGCAGCCAAGACGGGGGGCTCAACACCGGGGAGCTGTTTTTT.

This clonotype has just one count. The chain links TRBV21-1 to TRBJ2-1; the D call of TRBD1 is as the table states it, not checked on the DNA. TRBV21-1 is annotated as a pseudogene. The CDR3 consists of 14 residues. In nucleotides, the CDR3 is TGTGCCAGCAGCAAGATCGGACAGAACAATGAGCAGTTCTTC. Its translation: CASSKIGQNNEQFF.

The gene calls are TRBV7-3 and TRBJ2-5, with D perhaps TRBD2 (7 bases). This CDR3 comprises 14 residues. V lost 3 bases and J 4 bases, leaving 12 bases between the germline ends. Germline CDR1 and CDR2: SGHTA and FQGTGA. CDR3 nucleotide sequence: TGTGCCAGCAGCTTCGGGGGGCAGAGAGAGACCCAGTACTTC. Protein: CASSFGGQRETQYF.

The chain links TRBV6-6 to TRBJ1-1; D possibly corresponds to TRBD1 (5 bases). V was trimmed by 6 bases and J by 1 base, leaving 12 bases between them. The CDR3 contains 14 residues. Germline CDR1 and CDR2: MNHNY and SVGAGI (reference sequence). DNA for the CDR3: TGTGCCAGCAGGCAGGGTGGAAGGAACACTGAAGCTTTCTTT. Translation: CASRQGGRNTEAFF.

The chain is built from TRBV11-1 and TRBJ2-2, with 10 bases lining up with TRBD1. Per the germline V gene, CDR1 is SGHAT and CDR2 is FQDESV (reference sequence). The V segment lost 4 bases and the J segment 4 bases; nucleotides outside the gene matches: 24. This CDR3 contains 22 residues. CDR3 nucleotides: TGTGCCAGCAGCTCTGAATATTCGTCCGGGACAGGGGTAGGATCGGGCACCGGGGAGCTGTTTTTT. This translates into CASSSEYSSGTGVGSGTGELFF.

The rearrangement uses TRBV20-1 and TRBJ1-4, with D possibly matching TRBD1 (6 bases). V was cut by 6 bases and J by 8 bases, with 22 bases left in between. The CDR3 length is 15 residues. The germline V gene has CDR1 DFQATT and CDR2 SNEGSKA (reference sequence). CDR3 sequence reads: CSAPTRRGLGEKLFF. In DNA, the CDR3 is TGCAGTGCCCCGACGAGACGGGGGCTAGGAGAAAAACTGTTTTTT.

The gene calls are TRBV12-3 or TRBV12-4 and TRBJ2-2; TRBD1 matches 7 bases. J lost 7 bases, V lost 1 base, and 9 bases had no gene match. CDR3 length: 16 residues. The CDR3 DNA reads as TGTGCCAGCAGTTTAGTGGGAACAGGGGTGGGCGGGGAGCTGTTTTTT. Protein: CASSLVGTGVGGELFF.

This clonotype was detected once. CDR3 DNA sequence: TGCGCCAGCAGCTTGGAGACAGGCCATACCGGGGAGCTGTTTTTT. It yields the protein CASSLETGHTGELFF. The rearrangement links TRBV5-1 to TRBJ2-2, with D perhaps TRBD1 (6 bases). V was trimmed by 0 bases and J by 5 bases, leaving 11 bases between them. Germline assignment: CDR1 SGHRS and CDR2 YFSETQ. The CDR3 is 15 residues long.

This chain links TRBV10-3 with TRBJ2-3; either TRBD1 or TRBD2 may supply D (5 bases each). The CDR3 covers 13 residues. V was pared by 7 bases and J by 8 bases, with 16 bases between. Germline CDR1 reads ENHRY; CDR2 reads SYGVKD. The CDR3 loop is CAITFEIGGTQYF. DNA of the CDR3: TGTGCCATCACCTTCGAGATTGGGGGTACGCAGTATTTT.

This chain joins TRBV9 and TRBJ1-1; 9 bases line up with TRBD1. The CDR3 runs to 14 residues. Germline CDR1 is SGDLS and CDR2 is YYNGEE. Germline trimming cut 1 base from V and 5 bases from J; bases unmatched to any gene: 3. The CDR3 is CASSVTGGLTEAFF. The CDR3, as DNA: TGTGCCAGCAGCGTAACAGGGGGCTTGACTGAAGCTTTCTTT.

V is TRBV14 and J is TRBJ1-1; a possible D gene is TRBD1 (6 bases). CDR1 is SGHDN, CDR2 FVKESK, per germline. V gave up 5 bases and J gave up 4 bases, with 14 bases separating them. The CDR3 runs to 14 residues. This chain's CDR3 is CASSAQQGVTEAFF. The CDR3 DNA follows: TGTGCCAGCAGCGCTCAACAGGGTGTCACTGAAGCTTTCTTT.

This chain joins TRBV12-3 or TRBV12-4 and TRBJ2-5, with D perhaps matching TRBD1 or TRBD2 (5 bases each). This CDR3 region has 15 residues. Trimming took 5 bases from V and 4 from J, leaving 17 bases between them. CDR3 nucleotide sequence: TGTGCCAGCAGTCTAGGTGGGGGATATAGAGAGACCCAGTACTTC. It yields the protein CASSLGGGYRETQYF.

This clonotype has a handful of counts. CDR3 in DNA: TGTGCCAGTAGTATAGCGGGAGGGCCGGGGGAGCAGTTCTTC. Translated: CASSIAGGPGEQFF. The rearrangement links TRBV19 to TRBJ2-1; 8 bases align to TRBD2. The length of the CDR3 is 14 residues. The ends lost 1 base at V and 10 bases at J; junction bases unmatched: 6. Per the germline V gene, CDR1 is LNHDA and CDR2 is SQIVND (reference sequence).

The gene calls are TRBV12-3 or TRBV12-4 and TRBJ2-1, with 8 positions matching TRBD2. J lost 5 bases, V lost 8 bases, and 8 bases had no gene match. This CDR3 has 14 amino acids. The CDR3 DNA is TGTGCCAGCCGACGGTTAGCGGGAAACAATGAGCAGTTCTTC. Translating it yields CASRRLAGNNEQFF.

The chain carries TRBV4-3 and TRBJ2-2; D is uncertain. The CDR3 is 16 amino acids. Germline V gives CDR1 LGHNA, CDR2 YSLEER. Trimming removed 0 bases at V and 4 bases at J, with 12 bases between. The CDR3 is CASSQEWRSTTGELFF. CDR3 bases: TGCGCCAGCAGCCAAGAGTGGCGAAGCACCACCGGGGAGCTGTTTTTT.

The chain combines TRBV20-1 with TRBJ1-6; tentatively, D is TRBD1 (5 bases). There are 15 residues in the CDR3. Trimming left V 0 bases short and J 6 bases short, with 12 bases between. CDR1 is DFQATT, CDR2 SNEGSKA, per germline (reference sequence). DNA of the CDR3: TGCAGTGCTAGAGATATCGGGGGACGTAATTCACCCCTCCACTTT. It translates to CSARDIGGRNSPLHF.